These 20 T cell receptor beta chains were sequenced from one sample in a study of graft-versus-host responses after intestinal transplantation. Method: immunoSEQ multiplex PCR; TCRdb's copy keeps in-frame clones and lacks some. The sample carries under 30,000 clones, 85% to 95% recorded once. Sequenced material: PBMCs, taken 18 days after transplant. The receptors shown here come from a human patient who received an intestinal transplant, so some T cells may come from the graft donor.

J is TRBJ1-5 and V is TRBV13; the D is unclear. Germline CDR1 PRHDT, CDR2 FYEKMQ (reference sequence). This CDR3 is built from 11 residues. The ends were cut back, 2 bases at V and 5 bases at J, with 1 base in the middle. CDR3 in DNA: TGTGCCAGCAGCTTATATCAGCCCCAGCATTTT. Protein product: CASSLYQPQHF.

In its sample, this clone was seen once. The chain has TRBV4-1 and TRBJ2-1; TRBD2 matches at 14 bases. Germline V gene sequence: CDR1 MGHRA, CDR2 YSYEKL. V was pared by 0 bases and J by 0 bases, with 1 base of the junction left unmatched. There are 18 residues in the CDR3. CDR3: CASSQEGTSGGSYNEQFF. The CDR3 DNA reads TGCGCCAGCAGCCAAGAGGGGACTAGCGGGGGCTCCTACAATGAGCAGTTCTTC.

Written as DNA, the CDR3 is TGTGCCAGCGCTCGGACAGGGGAGGTTCAGCCCCAGCATTTT. It encodes CASARTGEVQPQHF. The rearrangement links TRBV25-1 to TRBJ1-5; 9 bases fit TRBD1. The germline V gene encodes CDR1 MGHDK and CDR2 SYGVNS. The CDR3 runs 14 residues. J gave up 6 bases and V 8 bases, and 8 bases lay outside the gene matches.

The genes are TRBV7-2 and TRBJ2-1; the D call may be TRBD1 or TRBD2 (5 bases each). The CDR3 has 16 amino acids. The V gene lost 1 base and the J gene lost 0 bases, with 10 bases spanning the gap. CDR1 is SGHTA and CDR2 is FQGNSA in the germline V gene. The CDR3 spells CASSLEWGSSYNEQFF. The CDR3 nucleotides read TGTGCCAGCAGCTTAGAGTGGGGGAGCTCCTACAATGAGCAGTTCTTC.

This clone was detected a few times. The chain joins TRBV29-1 to TRBJ2-1; D remains unclear. Germline V CDR1 and CDR2: SQVTM, ANQGSEA. V lost 5 bases and J 2 bases, leaving 7 bases between the germline ends. This CDR3 spans 12 amino acids. The chain's CDR3 is CSVLAPYNEQFF. CDR3 DNA sequence: TGCAGCGTTCTGGCGCCCTACAATGAGCAGTTCTTC.

The J gene is TRBJ1-5, the V gene TRBV6-1, with D unclear. The CDR3 is made up of 12 amino acids. Germline-derived CDR1 and CDR2 are MNHNS and SASEGT. The germline V and J ends were trimmed by 6 bases and 3 bases, with 6 bases remaining between them. Here the CDR3 DNA reads TGTGCCAGCAGGGGAGACAATCAGCCCCAGCATTTT. This encodes CASRGDNQPQHF.

The V gene is TRBV16, the J gene TRBJ2-7; D possibly corresponds to TRBD2 (6 bases). CDR3 length equals 13 residues. Germline V lookup: CDR1 KGHSY, CDR2 FQNENV. Trimming left V 7 bases short and J 4 bases short, with 14 bases between. DNA for the CDR3: TGTGCCAGCACCCCCACCGCGGGGTACGAGCAGTACTTC. Its translation is CASTPTAGYEQYF. The full variable domain, in which reference TRBV16 and TRBJ2-7 provide the parts outside the CDR3, is GEEVAQTPKHLVRGEGQKAKLYCAPIKGHSYVFWYQQVLKNEFKFLISFQNENVFDETGMPKERFSAKCLPNSPCSLEIQATKLEDSAVYFCASTPTAGYEQYFGPGTRLTVT.

V is TRBV30 and J is TRBJ1-1; D call uncertain. Germline assignment: CDR1 GTSNPN and CDR2 SVGIG (reference sequence). Trimming removed 0 bases at V and 0 bases at J, with 14 bases between. The CDR3 spans 16 residues. The chain's CDR3 is CAWSVRLLLLNTEAFF. The CDR3 coding sequence is TGTGCCTGGAGTGTAAGGCTCTTACTGTTGAACACTGAAGCTTTCTTT.

The chain combines TRBV4-1 with TRBJ1-1; 8 bases line up with TRBD1. This CDR3 is 15 amino acids long. The germline V gene has CDR1 MGHRA and CDR2 YSYEKL. Trimming at V came to 1 base and at J to 10 bases, leaving 11 bases not matched to a gene. The CDR3 DNA follows: TGCGCCAGCAGCCAAGGGGCGGGCAGGGGGCGGGGAGCTTTCTTT. Amino acid sequence: CASSQGAGRGRGAFF.

The chain joins TRBV5-1 to TRBJ2-7, with a possible D match to TRBD1 (5 bases). Trimming removed 2 bases at V and 4 bases at J, with 7 bases between. Germline V gene sequence: CDR1 SGHRS, CDR2 YFSETQ. This CDR3 comprises 12 residues. The CDR3 reads CASSFQGYEQYF. The CDR3 region has the DNA TGCGCCAGCAGCTTTCAGGGATACGAGCAGTACTTC.

The chain uses TRBV7-9 and TRBJ1-5; 7 bases are a match to TRBD1. Per germline, CDR1 SEHNR and CDR2 FQNEAQ (reference sequence). The CDR3 is 16 residues long. V dropped 1 base and J dropped 6; count of bases not matched to a gene: 9. The CDR3 loop reads CASSLGGRGRVQPQHF. In DNA, the CDR3 is TGTGCCAGCAGCTTAGGCGGGAGGGGGCGCGTTCAGCCCCAGCATTTT.

The V and J genes are TRBV5-6 and TRBJ2-4; possible D gene TRBD1, 6 bases. Germline CDR1 and CDR2: SGHDT and YYEEEE. CDR3 length equals 11 residues. V was cut by 5 bases and J by 14 bases, with 14 bases left in between. The CDR3 reads CASRNSGAEYF. CDR3 coding DNA: TGTGCCAGCAGAAATTCAGGGGCGGAGTACTTC.

This chain links TRBV4-1 with TRBJ1-4; no firm D call. The CDR3 sequence is 14 residues long. The germline V and J ends were trimmed by 1 base and 7 bases, with 10 bases remaining between them. The V gene's germline CDR1 is MGHRA and CDR2 YSYEKL. CDR3 residues: CASSQGAGGEKLFF. DNA of the CDR3: TGCGCCAGCAGCCAAGGGGCAGGAGGTGAAAAACTGTTTTTT.

V and J are TRBV27 and TRBJ1-5; no definite D call. The CDR3 loop spans 15 amino acids. V was shortened by 6 bases and J by 0 bases, with 12 bases between the two germline ends. The V gene's germline CDR1 is MNHEY and CDR2 SMNVEV (reference sequence). As DNA, the CDR3 is TGTGCCAGCAGGCTGAGCGGGAGTAGCAATCAGCCCCAGCATTTT. Encoded protein: CASRLSGSSNQPQHF.

The chain links TRBV1 to TRBJ1-2; TRBD1 is the table's D call and was not checked against the DNA. TRBV1 is recorded as a pseudogene. The CDR3 loop spans 16 amino acids. The CDR3 bases are TGCACCAGGAGAGTTTCGACAGGGCAGGTCCCCTATGGCTACACCTTC. This translates into CTRRVSTGQVPYGYTF.

This sequence joins TRBV5-1 and TRBJ1-1; 11 positions agree with TRBD1. The CDR3 length is 16 residues. Per germline, CDR1 SGHRS and CDR2 YFSETQ. Trimming at V came to 3 bases and at J to 5 bases, leaving 9 bases not matched to a gene. The CDR3 sequence is CASSWTGGGLRTEAFF. Here the CDR3 DNA reads TGCGCCAGCAGCTGGACAGGGGGCGGGTTGAGGACTGAAGCTTTCTTT.

The rearrangement uses TRBV14 and TRBJ1-1; D is uncertain. The CDR3 covers 11 residues. V lost 1 base and J lost 8, with 5 bases in between. The V gene's germline CDR1 is SGHDN and CDR2 FVKESK. Written as DNA, the CDR3 is TGTGCCAGCAGCCAAGTGGGAGAAGCTTTCTTT. Translated: CASSQVGEAFF.

The chain carries TRBV7-9 and TRBJ2-1, with 10 bases that match TRBD2. The CDR3 spans 16 residues. Germline values: CDR1 SEHNR, CDR2 FQNEAQ (reference sequence). J was trimmed by 5 bases and V by 9 bases; bases with no gene match: 13. Here the CDR3 reads CASQGLGLAGDNEQFF. In DNA, the CDR3 is TGTGCCAGTCAAGGCCTAGGGCTAGCGGGGGACAATGAGCAGTTCTTC.

J is TRBJ1-1 and V is TRBV19; a possible D gene is TRBD1 (5 bases). V dropped 5 bases and J dropped 3 bases, with 19 bases sitting between them. Germline assignment: CDR1 LNHDA and CDR2 SQIVND (reference sequence). CDR3 length equals 16 residues. The CDR3 sequence: CASSLTARGWYTEAFF. As DNA, the CDR3 is TGTGCCAGTAGTTTGACAGCCCGAGGGTGGTACACTGAAGCTTTCTTT.

V gene TRBV27 combines with J gene TRBJ2-7; D ambiguous. CDR3 size: 13 residues. V was pared by 3 bases and J by 3 bases, with 9 bases between. Germline CDR1 reads MNHEY; CDR2 reads SMNVEV (reference sequence). CDR3: CASSLGGYYEQYF. The CDR3 DNA follows: TGTGCCAGCAGTTTGGGCGGCTACTACGAGCAGTACTTC.